This T cell receptor (beta chain) was sequenced in a study of breast tumors, draining lymph nodes, adjacent tissues. Study results and caveats: That most tumor T cells come from lymph nodes remained unproven. The data were judged consistent with most tumor T cells coming from lymph node and expanding in tumor.

Germline CDR1 is SGHRS and CDR2 is YFSETQ. The V gene end was trimmed by 0 bases and the J gene end by 11 bases; junction bases not matched to a gene: 10. CDR3 size: 15 residues. Samples came from axillary lymph nodes draining the breast cancer. From the multiplex PCR reads, TCRdb called clonotypes with MiXCR, one entry per CDR3 protein. The table shows about 200,000 distinct CDR3 sequences, with around a third occurring only once. As concerns this clonotype: Antigen specificity is unknown.

The sample consisted of axillary lymph node tissue. The sequence was collected from a female donor with breast cancer. Some clones in this sample may be carry-over from other donors' samples. V and J are TRBV5-1 and TRBJ2-3; 9 positions match TRBD2. CDR3 DNA sequence: TGCGCCAGCAGCTTGGTAGCGGGAGATTACAATGAGCAGTATTTT. The encoded protein is CASSLVAGDYNEQYF. The variable domain in full, completed from reference TRBV5-1 and TRBJ2-3, reads KAGVTQTPRYLIKTRGQQVTLSCSPISGHRSVSWYQQTPGQGLQFLFEYFSETQRNKGNFPGRFSGRQFSNSRSEMNVSTLELGDSALYLCASSLVAGDYNEQYFGPGTRLTVL.